The sequence of this TCR beta chain was determined in a study of shared clonotypes between healthy human individuals. The CDR3 is 15 residues long. V trimming: 3 bases; J trimming: 6 bases; junction bases outside the gene matches: 11. The germline gives CDR1 LNHDA, CDR2 SQIVND (reference sequence). Measured with immunoSEQ multiplex PCR; TCRdb has only the in-frame clones, and not every one. This sample has approximately 330,000 clones; roughly 70% occur once, and the top ten carry about 10%. Points on this clone: Its cognate antigen is unknown.

General study findings and limits: The study sampled only blood, and tissue repertoires likely differ.

The source is a young man in good health. The sample consisted of memory CD4+ T cells sorted from blood. Subset in this sample: CD45RA-negative fraction. The rearrangement uses TRBV19 and TRBJ2-7, with TRBD2 identical over 7 bases. CDR3 nucleotide sequence: TGTGCCAGTAGTATTGGTGGGAGGGCGGACGGCGAGCAGTACTTC. Residues: CASSIGGRADGEQYF.